What follows is one T cell receptor beta chain and its context. The data were obtained in a study of blood T cell repertoires in COVID-19. The overall study: The study drew acute and convalescent COVID-19 samples from the United States, Italy and Spain. The cDNA or gDNA used as material had been derived from T cells, B-cell-depleted T cells, or PBMCs.

Source study methods: Amplified reference gene primers provided the basis for estimating nucleated cell counts. Here immunoSEQ multiplex PCR was the method, and the copy in TCRdb shows in-frame clones only, minus some. V and J calls and clone size are as listed in that table; D and trimming were resolved from the DNA. This sample has 65,000 to 90,000 clones, with roughly four fifths found just once. V lost 4 bases, J lost 0 bases, and 10 bases lay in between. Germline CDR1 and CDR2: LGHNA and YSLEER. CDR3 length: 15 amino acids. The chain combines TRBV4-3 with TRBJ1-5; no clear D. The clonotype originates from a human donor in a cohort sampled during active COVID-19. Sequenced sample: peripheral blood. CDR3 in DNA: TGCGCCAGCAGCCCCGACAAGGCTAGCAATCAGCCCCAGCATTTT. Translation: CASSPDKASNQPQHF.